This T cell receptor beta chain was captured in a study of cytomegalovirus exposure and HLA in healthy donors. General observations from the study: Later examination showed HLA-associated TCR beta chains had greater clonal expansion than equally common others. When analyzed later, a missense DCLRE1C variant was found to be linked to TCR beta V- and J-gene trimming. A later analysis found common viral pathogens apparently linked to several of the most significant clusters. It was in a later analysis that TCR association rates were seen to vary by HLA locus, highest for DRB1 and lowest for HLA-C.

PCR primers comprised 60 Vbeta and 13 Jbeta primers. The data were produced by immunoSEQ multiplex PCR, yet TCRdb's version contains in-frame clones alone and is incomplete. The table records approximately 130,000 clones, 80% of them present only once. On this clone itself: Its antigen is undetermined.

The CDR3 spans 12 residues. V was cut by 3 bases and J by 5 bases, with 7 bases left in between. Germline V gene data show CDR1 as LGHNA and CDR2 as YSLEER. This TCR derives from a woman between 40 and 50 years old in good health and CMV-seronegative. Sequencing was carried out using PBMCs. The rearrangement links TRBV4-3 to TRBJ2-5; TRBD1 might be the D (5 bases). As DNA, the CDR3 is TGCGCCAGCAGCCAGAAGGGGGAGACCCAGTACTTC. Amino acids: CASSQKGETQYF.